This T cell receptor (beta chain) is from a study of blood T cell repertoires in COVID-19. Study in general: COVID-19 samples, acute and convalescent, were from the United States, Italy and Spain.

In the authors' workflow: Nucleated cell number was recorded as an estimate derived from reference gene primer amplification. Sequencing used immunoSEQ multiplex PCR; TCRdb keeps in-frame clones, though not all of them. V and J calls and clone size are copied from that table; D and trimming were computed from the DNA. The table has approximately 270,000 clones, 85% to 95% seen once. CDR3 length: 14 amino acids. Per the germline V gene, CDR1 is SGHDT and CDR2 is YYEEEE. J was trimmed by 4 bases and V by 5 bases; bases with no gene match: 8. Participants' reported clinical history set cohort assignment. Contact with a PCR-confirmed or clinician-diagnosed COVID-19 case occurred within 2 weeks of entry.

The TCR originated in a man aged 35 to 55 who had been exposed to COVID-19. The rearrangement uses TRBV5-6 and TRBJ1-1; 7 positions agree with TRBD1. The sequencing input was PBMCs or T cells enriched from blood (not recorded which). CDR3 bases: TGTGCCAGCAGATATGGCAGACAGGGCACTGAAGCTTTCTTT. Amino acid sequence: CASRYGRQGTEAFF.